A single T cell receptor (beta chain) is shown here with its context. TCRdb used MiXCR to reprocess the RT-PCR reads, holding one entry per CDR3 protein. The data show roughly 960,000 distinct CDR3 sequences, more than 15% seen once. This record comes from a study of patients and donors after allogeneic stem cell transplantation. Looked up from germline, CDR1 is SNHLY and CDR2 is FYNNEI. Trimming shortened V by 5 bases and J by 2 bases, and 12 bases separated the two germline ends. The CDR3 contains 14 residues. Sequencing was performed on blood, either unsorted or a sorted T cell fraction (not recorded which). The TCR was taken from a human donor who was either an allogeneic HSCT recipient or a stem cell or donor lymphocyte infusion donor (not recorded which). It is not recorded whose cells these are; they may come from a transplant donor. The chain joins TRBV2 to TRBJ2-5, with a tentative D call TRBD1 (6 bases). The CDR3 is CASSYDRSQETQYF. The CDR3 DNA follows: TGTGCCAGCAGTTACGACAGGAGTCAAGAGACCCAGTACTTC.